A single sample is the source of the 10 T cell receptor beta chains below, sequenced in a study of blood T cells in healthy people across ages. A sample-barcoded 5' primer and a J-beta primer mix were used in a second PCR of roughly 6 to 12 cycles. TCRdb used MiXCR to reprocess the 5' RACE reads, holding one entry per CDR3 protein. In the table there are 700,000 to 950,000 distinct CDR3 sequences, roughly 64% of which are singletons. The sequenced material came from blood. These receptors originate from a man younger than 40 in good health.

The J gene is TRBJ1-2, the V gene TRBV5-1, with D unresolved. The CDR3 sequence is 15 residues long. V lost 0 bases to trimming and J lost 8 bases, with 17 bases between them. CDR1 SGHRS and CDR2 YFSETQ come from the germline V gene. DNA for the CDR3: TGCGCCAGCAGCTTGGCTTCGACCGTACTTGGGGGCTACACCTTC. Translation: CASSLASTVLGGYTF. The full variable domain, in which reference TRBV5-1 and TRBJ1-2 provide the parts outside the CDR3, is KAGVTQTPRYLIKTRGQQVTLSCSPISGHRSVSWYQQTPGQGLQFLFEYFSETQRNKGNFPGRFSGRQFSNSRSEMNVSTLELGDSALYLCASSLASTVLGGYTFGSGTRLTVV.

This clonotype appeared a few times. The chain links TRBV15 to TRBJ2-5, with D perhaps matching TRBD2 (5 bases). CDR3 size: 12 residues. V lost 8 bases, J lost 5 bases, and 12 bases lay in between. CDR1 and CDR2 (germline): LNHNV, YYDKDF (reference sequence). CDR3 nucleotides: TGTGCCACCGGAGGCTTTCGCGAGACCCAGTACTTC. Protein product: CATGGFRETQYF.

The genes are TRBV29-1 and TRBJ2-1; D not certain. V was cut by 7 bases and J by 9 bases, with 13 bases left in between. The CDR3 runs to 11 residues. Per the germline V gene, CDR1 is SQVTM and CDR2 is ANQGSEA. This CDR3 reads CSAAPIGEQFF. The CDR3, as DNA: TGCAGCGCTGCCCCCATCGGTGAGCAGTTCTTC.

Of note for this clonotype: Since a much larger clone is just one base distant, this may be a read error. In DNA form, the CDR3 reads TGTGCCAGCAGTTGGGGGTACTACGAGCAGTACTTC. Protein product: CASSWGYYEQYF. V usage is TRBV6-2 or TRBV6-3 and J usage is TRBJ2-7, with D possibly called TRBD1 or TRBD2 (5 bases each). CDR1 and CDR2 from the germline V gene are MNHEY and SVGEGT. The CDR3 totals 12 residues. The ends were cut back, 4 bases at V and 3 bases at J, with 7 bases in the middle.

This clonotype appeared once. At one end the junction does not follow the germline gene, possibly because of a read error. J is TRBJ2-7 and V is TRBV12-5, with 7 bases fitting TRBD1. The CDR3 consists of 15 residues. Per germline, CDR1 LGHNT and CDR2 FRNRAP. The CDR3 here is CASGLVRTGNYGQYF. CDR3 in DNA: TGTGCTAGTGGTTTGGTAAGGACAGGAAATTACGGGCAGTACTTC.

This clonotype was seen only once. The chain has TRBV6-5 and TRBJ2-5; 7 bases are shared with TRBD1. The CDR3 is made up of 14 amino acids. Looked up from germline, CDR1 is MNHEY and CDR2 is SVGAGI. V shed 5 bases and J 11 bases; nucleotides not matched to a gene: 14. The DNA for the CDR3 is TGTGCCAGCAGTCGTTCGACAGGGCGAGGAGAGCAGTACTTC. This translates into CASSRSTGRGEQYF.

V gene TRBV29-1 combines with J gene TRBJ2-2, with D perhaps TRBD2 (6 bases). The CDR3 contains 14 residues. Germline lookup yields CDR1 SQVTM and CDR2 ANQGSEA. Deletions cut 3 bases from V and 2 bases from J, with 10 bases between. CDR3 nucleotide sequence: TGCAGCGTTGATTTGGAGGGAAACACCGGGGAGCTGTTTTTT. This codes for CSVDLEGNTGELFF.

The rearrangement links TRBV9 to TRBJ2-4; D unresolved. The DNA end lines up better with TRBJ2-7; the J call may be wrong. Germline values: CDR1 SGDLS, CDR2 YYNGEE. CDR3 size: 13 residues. The DNA for the CDR3 is TGTGCCAGCAGCGTCCTATTCTCTGGCGAGCAGTACTTC. This gives the protein CASSVLFSGEQYF.

The V call is TRBV9, the J call TRBJ1-2; D remains ambiguous. Germline V lookup: CDR1 SGDLS, CDR2 YYNGEE. The CDR3 runs 14 residues. The ends were cut back, 0 bases at V and 7 bases at J, with 13 bases in the middle. The CDR3 reads CASSVVGRAGGYTF. The CDR3 DNA reads as TGTGCCAGCAGCGTAGTTGGCCGGGCGGGTGGCTACACCTTC.

This rearrangement joins TRBV20-1 to TRBJ1-1, with D uncertain. Germline loops: CDR1 DFQATT, CDR2 SNEGSKA (reference sequence). The length of the CDR3 is 13 residues. The CDR3 sequence: CRGLIRADTEAFF. CDR3 in DNA: TGCAGGGGTTTAATAAGGGCGGACACTGAAGCTTTCTTT.